This note documents a single T cell receptor (beta chain) sequence. This sample is drawn from a study of blood T cell repertoires in COVID-19. Study summary: The analysed material was cDNA or gDNA that came from T cells, B-cell-depleted T cells, or PBMCs.

Study members were between about 18 and 95 years old and lived in around 24 US regions. Self-reported history from a screening survey and questionnaire set each donor's cohort. As originally analysed: Nucleated cell number was recorded as an estimate derived from reference gene primer amplification. Assay used: immunoSEQ multiplex PCR; TCRdb lists only in-frame clones, some missing. V and J calls and clone size follow that table, whereas D and trimming were derived from the DNA. This sample has 200,000 or so clones, with 84% found just once. In germline, CDR1 is SGDLS, CDR2 YYNGEE. This CDR3 spans 16 amino acids. Trimming removed 0 bases from V and 1 base from J, with 13 bases in between.

The sequenced material came from PBMCs or T cells enriched from blood (not recorded which). The sequence came from a man in his 60s who had recovered from COVID-19. The genes are TRBV9 and TRBJ1-1; possibly TRBD1 for D (5 bases). The chain's CDR3 is CASSVGIGTPNTEAFF. The CDR3 nucleotides are TGTGCCAGCAGCGTAGGAATTGGGACTCCGAACACTGAAGCTTTCTTT.